This T cell receptor beta chain was sequenced during a study of CD8+ T cells in alopecia areata. Reverse transcription of extracted RNA yielded cDNA, which provided the sequencing template. Data came from immunoSEQ multiplex PCR; TCRdb stores just in-frame clones and leaves some out. Among about 120,000 clones listed, about 54% were seen once. CDR3 length: 14 residues. Trimming cost V 5 bases and J 1 base, with 11 bases left between them. The V gene's germline CDR1 is SGHVS and CDR2 FNYEAQ. The table lists this clone with a count of one. Indicated treatment: oral pan-JAK inhibitor, 5-10 mg twice daily.

The chain joins TRBV7-6 to TRBJ2-5, with a tentative D call TRBD1 (6 bases). This TCR derives from a human donor with alopecia areata. The source was CD8+ T cells sorted from blood, collected at week 4, from a patient treated with tofacitinib. In nucleotides, the CDR3 is TGTGCCAGCAGCCCTGGGGACACCCAAGAGACCCAGTACTTC. It yields the protein CASSPGDTQETQYF. The entire variable domain, with the rest obtained from reference TRBV7-6 and TRBJ2-5, is as follows: GAGVSQSPRYKVTKRGQDVALRCDPISGHVSLYWYRQALGQGPEFLTYFNYEAQQDKSGLPNDRFSAERPEGSISTLTIQRTEQRDSAMYRCASSPGDTQETQYFGPGTRLLVL.